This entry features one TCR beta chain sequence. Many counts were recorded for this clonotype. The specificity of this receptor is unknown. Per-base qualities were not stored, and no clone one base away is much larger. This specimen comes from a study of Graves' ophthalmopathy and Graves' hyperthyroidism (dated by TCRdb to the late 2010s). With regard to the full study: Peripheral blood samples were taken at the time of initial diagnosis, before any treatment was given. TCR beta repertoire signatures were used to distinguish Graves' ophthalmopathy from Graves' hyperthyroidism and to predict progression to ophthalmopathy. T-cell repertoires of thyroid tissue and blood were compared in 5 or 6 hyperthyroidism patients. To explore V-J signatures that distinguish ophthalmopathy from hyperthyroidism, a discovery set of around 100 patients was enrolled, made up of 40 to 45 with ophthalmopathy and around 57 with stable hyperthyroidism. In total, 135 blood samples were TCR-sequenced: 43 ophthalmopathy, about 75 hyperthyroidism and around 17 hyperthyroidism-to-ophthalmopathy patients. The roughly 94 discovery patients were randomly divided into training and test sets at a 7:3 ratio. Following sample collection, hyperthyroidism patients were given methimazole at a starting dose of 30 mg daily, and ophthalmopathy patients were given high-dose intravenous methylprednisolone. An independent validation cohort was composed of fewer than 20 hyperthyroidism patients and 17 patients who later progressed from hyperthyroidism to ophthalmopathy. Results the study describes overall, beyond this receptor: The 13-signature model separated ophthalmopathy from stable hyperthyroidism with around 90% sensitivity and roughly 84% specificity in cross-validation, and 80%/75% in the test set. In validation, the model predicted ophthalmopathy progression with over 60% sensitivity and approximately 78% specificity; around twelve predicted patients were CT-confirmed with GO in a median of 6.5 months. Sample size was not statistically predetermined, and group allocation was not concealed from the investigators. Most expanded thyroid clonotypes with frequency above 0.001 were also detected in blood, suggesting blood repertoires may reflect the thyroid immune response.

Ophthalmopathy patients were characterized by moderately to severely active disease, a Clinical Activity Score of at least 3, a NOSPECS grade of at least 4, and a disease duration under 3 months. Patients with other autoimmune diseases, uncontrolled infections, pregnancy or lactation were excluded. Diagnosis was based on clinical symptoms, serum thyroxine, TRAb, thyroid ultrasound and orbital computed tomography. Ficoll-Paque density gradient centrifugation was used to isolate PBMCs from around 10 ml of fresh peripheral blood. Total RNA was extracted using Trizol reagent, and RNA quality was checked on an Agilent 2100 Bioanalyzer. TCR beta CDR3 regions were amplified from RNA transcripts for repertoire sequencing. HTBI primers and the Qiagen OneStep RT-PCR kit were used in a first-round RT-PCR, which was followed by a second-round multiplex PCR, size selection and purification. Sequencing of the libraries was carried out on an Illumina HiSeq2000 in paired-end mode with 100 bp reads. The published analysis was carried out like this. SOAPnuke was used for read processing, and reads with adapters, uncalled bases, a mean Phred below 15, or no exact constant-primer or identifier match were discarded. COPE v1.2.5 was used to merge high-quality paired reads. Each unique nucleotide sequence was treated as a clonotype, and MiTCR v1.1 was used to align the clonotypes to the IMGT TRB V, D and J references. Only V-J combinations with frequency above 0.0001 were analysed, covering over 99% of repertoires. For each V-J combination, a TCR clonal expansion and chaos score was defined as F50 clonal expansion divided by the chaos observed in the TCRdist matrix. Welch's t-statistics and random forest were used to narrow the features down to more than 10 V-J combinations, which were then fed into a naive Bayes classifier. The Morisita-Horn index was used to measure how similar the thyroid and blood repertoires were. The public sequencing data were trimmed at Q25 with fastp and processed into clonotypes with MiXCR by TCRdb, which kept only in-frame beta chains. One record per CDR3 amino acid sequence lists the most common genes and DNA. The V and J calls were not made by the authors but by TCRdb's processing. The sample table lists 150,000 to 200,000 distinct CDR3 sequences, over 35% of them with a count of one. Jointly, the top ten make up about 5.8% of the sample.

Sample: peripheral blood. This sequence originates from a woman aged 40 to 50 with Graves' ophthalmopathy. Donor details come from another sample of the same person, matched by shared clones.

The bases read TGTGCCTGGAGGCAACCGGTGAACTATGGCTACACCTTC. This gives the protein CAWRQPVNYGYTF. The V and J genes are TRBV30 and TRBJ1-2; no D gene can be assigned with confidence. Inclusive of the bounding cysteine and phenylalanine, the CDR3 is 13 residues long. Only the CDR3 region is kept as DNA, spanning 39 bases read in frame from base 1. The trim is 3 bases for V and 2 bases for J, with a gap of 10 bases between the germline ends. According to the germline V gene (reference sequence), CDR1 reads GTSNPN and CDR2 reads SVGIG. Beyond the CDR3, the reference TRBV30 and TRBJ1-2 genes provide the residues; the full variable domain reads: SQTIHQWPATLVQPVGSPLSLECTVEGTSNPNLYWYRQAAGRGLQLLFYSVGIGQISSEVPQNLSASRPQDRQFILSSKKLLLSDSGFYLCAWRQPVNYGYTFGSGTRLTVV.